The 5 T cell receptor beta chains listed next were all sequenced from one sample in a study of blood T cell repertoires in COVID-19. TCRdb's table, derived via immunoSEQ multiplex PCR, lists solely in-frame clones and lacks some. This table holds fewer than 200,000 clones, 70% to 90% found once. The source material was peripheral blood. The receptors derive from a woman of 80 years or more with COVID-19, enrolled during active disease.

This clone showed up just once. The chain combines TRBV27 with TRBJ1-6, with 9 bases matching TRBD1. Germline V lookup: CDR1 MNHEY, CDR2 SMNVEV (reference sequence). V lost 6 bases to trimming and J lost 6 bases; unmatched junction nucleotides: 6. The CDR3 sequence is 15 residues long. The CDR3 DNA is TGTGCCAGCAGGCCCCCGACAGGGGGTAATTCACCCCTCCACTTT. This gives the protein CASRPPTGGNSPLHF.

The V gene is TRBV5-3, the J gene TRBJ2-3; D is perhaps TRBD2 (5 bases). TRBV5-3 is placed among ORFs of uncertain function. The CDR3 extends over 13 amino acids. Trimming stripped 5 bases from V and 0 bases from J, with 7 bases between. DNA of the CDR3: TGTGCCAGAAGGCGGACTAGCACAGATACGCAGTATTTT. Residues: CARRRTSTDTQYF.

This chain links TRBV2 with TRBJ2-7, with 12 bases lining up with TRBD2. This CDR3 spans 15 amino acids. Germline V gives CDR1 SNHLY, CDR2 FYNNEI. V was clipped by 8 bases and J by 1 base; unmatched bases: 6. CDR3 residues: CASPWTSGASYEQYF. In DNA form, the CDR3 reads TGTGCCAGCCCCTGGACTAGCGGGGCTTCCTACGAGCAGTACTTC.

The chain recombines TRBV7-2 with TRBJ1-4, with 8 bases aligning to TRBD1. Germline CDR1 is SGHTA and CDR2 is FQGNSA. CDR3 length: 15 amino acids. The CDR3 nucleotides are TGTGCGAGCGGCCAGGGGGCGCAGTCTAATGAAAAACTGTTTTTT. It codes for CASGQGAQSNEKLFF. The full variable domain, with the rest looked up from reference TRBV7-2 and TRBJ1-4, is GAGVSQSPSNKVTEKGKDVELRCDPISGHTALYWYRQSLGQGLEFLIYFQGNSAPDKSGLPSDRFSAERTGGSVSTLTIQRTQQEDSAVYLCASGQGAQSNEKLFFGSGTQLSVL.

The V gene is TRBV28, the J gene TRBJ2-7; the D gene is possibly TRBD2 (6 bases). The CDR3 is 14 residues long. V lost 1 base to trimming and J lost 2 bases, with 9 bases between them. Germline CDR1 is MDHEN and CDR2 is SYDVKM. As DNA, the CDR3 is TGTGCCAGCAGTTTATCGGGGGACCCCTACGAGCAGTACTTC. Residues: CASSLSGDPYEQYF.